This T cell receptor beta chain was sequenced in a study of T cells expressing NK-cell markers. Study as a whole: Sequencing covered eight donors, seven HCMV-seropositive and one seronegative.

On this clonotype itself: The antigen is not known.

CDR3 length equals 13 residues. The V gene's germline CDR1 is LNHDA and CDR2 SQIVND (reference sequence). Whole-study results and caveats: Top CD8+ clonotypes included the dominant CD3+CD56+NKG2C+ clonotypes in 5 to 7 donors. It was still unclear whether expanded NKG2C+ T cell clones were HCMV specific.

No DNA is given; TCRdb re-called the 5' RACE reads and lists each CDR3 protein once. Its table records about 440,000 distinct CDR3 sequences. This TCR derives from a woman aged 18 to 75 in good health. Sequencing was performed on blood T cells: a sorted CD56 or NKG2C T cell subset, CD4+ or CD8+ T cells, or bulk PBMC T cells (not recorded which). The chain recombines TRBV19 with TRBJ2-7; TCRdb's D gene call, TRBD2, goes unchecked for lack of DNA. CDR3 region: CASSIPPRYEQYF.